One T cell receptor beta chain is described in this entry. Its antigen is undetermined. Trimming stripped 3 bases from V and 6 bases from J, with 11 bases between. From germline, CDR1 is SQVTM and CDR2 ANQGSEA. The CDR3 is made up of 13 amino acids. The source of the sample is a study of Tregs in tolerant kidney transplant recipients. General study findings and limits: Tolerant patients' donor-specific Tregs expanded beyond overall Tregs, suggesting antigen-driven growth.

Libraries were prepared by immunoSEQ multiplex PCR; TCRdb keeps only in-frame clonotypes and omits some of them. Among around 70,000 clones listed, roughly 92% were seen once. Here the sequenced sample was CD8+ T cells from blood, taken before the transplant. This TCR came from a human donor who received a combined kidney and bone marrow transplant. The chain employs TRBV29-1 and TRBJ2-2, with D possibly being TRBD1 (5 bases). The CDR3 is CSVEVGRPGELFF. The CDR3 DNA sequence: TGCAGCGTTGAGGTGGGGCGCCCCGGGGAGCTGTTTTTT.